Below, 22 T cell receptor beta chains from the same sample are listed, as sequenced in a study of CD8 T cells in ankylosing spondylitis. TCRdb reprocessed the 5' RACE reads via MiXCR and lists one record per CDR3 protein. The data hold 500,000 or so distinct CDR3 sequences, with over 4% observed a single time. The antigens these receptors bind are not known. Findings and limits, study-wide: Blood from ankylosing spondylitis patients appeared to carry a characteristic roughly 8-variant TCR beta motif.

Input material: blood, either unsorted or a sorted T cell fraction (not recorded which). Every receptor here comes from a male donor with ankylosing spondylitis.

This clonotype was seen repeatedly, ten times or more. The CDR3 bases are TGTGCCAGCCCCGCTAGGGGGAATGAGCAGTTCTTC. This codes for CASPARGNEQFF. The gene calls are TRBV12-3 or TRBV12-4 and TRBJ2-1; D perhaps matches TRBD1 (6 bases). V gave up 8 bases and J gave up 7 bases, with 12 bases separating them. CDR3 length: 12 residues.

This clonotype was recorded many times. The chain recombines TRBV20-1 with TRBJ2-2; weak D call: TRBD1 (6 bases). There are 13 residues in the CDR3. Germline values: CDR1 DFQATT, CDR2 SNEGSKA (reference sequence). Deletions cut 6 bases from V and 1 base from J, with 9 bases between. The CDR3 nucleotides are TGCAGTGCAACGGACAGGAACACCGGGGAGCTGTTTTTT. Protein: CSATDRNTGELFF.

In its sample, this clonotype was seen many times. The chain employs TRBV18 and TRBJ1-1; D call uncertain. This CDR3 is built from 14 residues. With 0 bases removed from V and 6 bases from J, the gap between germline ends came to 11 bases. The germline V gene encodes CDR1 KGHSH and CDR2 LQKENI. This chain's CDR3 is CASSPPDIRSEAFF. The CDR3 coding sequence is TGTGCCAGCTCACCACCGGATATTCGTTCTGAAGCTTTCTTT.

This clonotype was seen at least ten times. CDR3 region: CASSEGTTRAFF. The DNA of the CDR3 is TGTGCCAGCAGTGAAGGGACAACCAGGGCTTTCTTT. V gene TRBV6-1 combines with J gene TRBJ1-1; a weak D match, TRBD1 (5 bases). The V gene's germline CDR1 is MNHNS and CDR2 SASEGT. The V and J ends lost 1 base and 11 bases respectively, with 11 bases between them. This CDR3 spans 12 amino acids.

This clonotype was seen many times. V gene TRBV20-1 combines with J gene TRBJ1-3; unclear D gene. Trimming stripped 1 base from V and 3 bases from J, with 10 bases between. CDR1 DFQATT and CDR2 SNEGSKA come from the germline V gene (reference sequence). The CDR3 totals 14 residues. This CDR3 reads CSARVGGIGNTIYF. DNA of the CDR3: TGCAGTGCTAGAGTGGGTGGAATTGGAAACACCATATATTTT.

This clonotype was seen at least ten times. The chain joins TRBV29-1 to TRBJ1-5; 8 positions agree with TRBD1. J lost 4 bases, V lost 7 bases, and 3 bases had no gene match. Germline V CDR1 and CDR2: SQVTM, ANQGSEA. The CDR3 sequence is 12 residues long. The CDR3 protein is CSAQGANQPQHF. CDR3 bases: TGCAGCGCCCAGGGGGCAAATCAGCCCCAGCATTTT.

Only a few counts were recorded for this clonotype. The chain joins TRBV5-1 to TRBJ2-5, with 12 bases matching TRBD2. Losses at the gene ends were 4 bases for V and 2 bases for J; bases not matched to a gene: 6. The length of the CDR3 is 16 residues. Per the germline V gene, CDR1 is SGHRS and CDR2 is YFSETQ. CDR3 coding DNA: TGCGCCAGCAGCGCTAGCGGGGGGGCCGGGCAAGAGACCCAGTACTTC. Translated, it gives CASSASGGAGQETQYF.

The V gene is TRBV13, the J gene TRBJ2-1; the match to TRBD2 covers 9 bases. Germline lookup yields CDR1 PRHDT and CDR2 FYEKMQ (reference sequence). With 9 bases clipped from V and 5 bases from J, the junction kept 20 bases outside the gene matches. The CDR3 runs to 18 residues. CDR3 in amino acids: CARGPALAGGSWDNEQFF. The DNA of the CDR3 is TGTGCCAGGGGCCCGGCGCTCGCGGGAGGGAGTTGGGACAATGAGCAGTTCTTC.

This clonotype was seen at least ten times. The V gene is TRBV10-3, the J gene TRBJ2-1, with TRBD1 as a possible D gene (5 bases). From germline, CDR1 is ENHRY and CDR2 SYGVKD. This CDR3 contains 14 residues. Trimming pared 6 bases from V and 9 bases from J, leaving 18 bases between. CDR3 DNA sequence: TGTGCCATCAGCCTGATGGAAACAGGTGGTGAGCAGTTCTTC. This translates into CAISLMETGGEQFF.

This clonotype occurred many times. The genes are TRBV12-3 or TRBV12-4 and TRBJ2-2; 7 nucleotides align to TRBD2. This CDR3 is built from 15 residues. Unmatched junction bases numbered 6, after V lost 3 bases and J lost 5 bases. CDR3 residues: CASSLLAGPTGELFF. CDR3 nucleotide sequence: TGTGCCAGCAGTTTGTTAGCGGGCCCTACCGGGGAGCTGTTTTTT.

This clonotype showed up many times. The rearrangement uses TRBV20-1 and TRBJ2-3; D is ambiguous. The CDR3 contains 12 residues. V shed 2 bases and J shed 9 bases, with 12 bases lying between them. Germline CDR1 reads DFQATT; CDR2 reads SNEGSKA (reference sequence). CDR3 sequence reads: CSARLNSLTQYF. The CDR3 DNA sequence: TGCAGTGCTAGACTTAACTCGTTAACGCAGTATTTT.

Many counts were recorded for this clonotype. V and J are TRBV20-1 and TRBJ1-1; D may be TRBD1 (5 bases). The CDR3 runs 13 residues. The germline gives CDR1 DFQATT, CDR2 SNEGSKA (reference sequence). Trimming stripped 5 bases from V and 2 bases from J, with 12 bases between. The CDR3 loop is CSAYRQGNTEAFF. Written as DNA, the CDR3 is TGCAGTGCTTACCGCCAGGGAAACACTGAAGCTTTCTTT.

This clonotype was observed at least ten times. The V and J genes are TRBV4-3 and TRBJ2-2; D gene unclear. V was trimmed by 0 bases and J by 3 bases, leaving 8 bases between them. Germline V gives CDR1 LGHNA, CDR2 YSLEER. This CDR3 spans 15 amino acids. The CDR3 coding sequence is TGCGCCAGCAGCCAAGAACCAGTCCACACCGGGGAGCTGTTTTTT. Translating gives CASSQEPVHTGELFF.

This clonotype was seen a handful of times. The chain carries TRBV7-9 and TRBJ1-2; 8 bases match TRBD1. Germline V gene sequence: CDR1 SEHNR, CDR2 FQNEAQ (reference sequence). The CDR3 totals 15 residues. V shed 5 bases and J 1 base; nucleotides not matched to a gene: 6. CDR3 region: CASSPRQGSNYGYTF. CDR3 DNA: TGTGCCAGCAGCCCCAGACAGGGGAGTAACTATGGCTACACCTTC.

This clonotype was detected a few times. The V gene is TRBV7-2, the J gene TRBJ1-1; D may be TRBD1 (6 bases). This CDR3 region has 17 residues. V lost 4 bases and J lost 0, with 18 bases in between. CDR1 and CDR2 from the germline V gene are SGHTA and FQGNSA. The DNA of the CDR3 is TGTGCCAGCAGCTCCAGACCATTACAGGGTGTGAACACTGAAGCTTTCTTT. Its protein product is CASSSRPLQGVNTEAFF.

The chain joins TRBV5-1 to TRBJ2-1, with TRBD2 matching 7 bases. The CDR3 sequence is 15 residues long. Germline assignment: CDR1 SGHRS and CDR2 YFSETQ. With V trimmed by 4 bases and J by 2 bases, 6 bases remained unmatched. The CDR3 here is CASSGVGTTYNEQFF. For the CDR3, the DNA is TGCGCCAGCAGCGGAGTCGGGACTACCTACAATGAGCAGTTCTTC. The variable domain in full, with the rest retrieved from reference TRBV5-1 and TRBJ2-1, is KAGVTQTPRYLIKTRGQQVTLSCSPISGHRSVSWYQQTPGQGLQFLFEYFSETQRNKGNFPGRFSGRQFSNSRSEMNVSTLELGDSALYLCASSGVGTTYNEQFFGPGTRLTVL.

The table lists this clonotype with a few counts. This rearrangement joins TRBV5-1 to TRBJ1-1, with 8 bases fitting TRBD1. Germline-derived CDR1 and CDR2 are SGHRS and YFSETQ. This CDR3 is 16 amino acids long. The trim removed 4 bases at V and 2 bases at J, leaving 10 bases unmatched. CDR3 sequence reads: CASSINPTGVNTEAFF. CDR3 nucleotide sequence: TGCGCCAGCAGCATCAATCCGACAGGGGTTAACACTGAAGCTTTCTTT.

This clonotype was recorded at least ten times. The chain recombines TRBV20-1 with TRBJ2-1; 7 positions match TRBD2. The CDR3 is 14 residues long. With 5 bases clipped from V and 7 bases from J, the junction kept 11 bases outside the gene matches. Germline V gene sequence: CDR1 DFQATT, CDR2 SNEGSKA (reference sequence). CDR3 bases: TGCAGTGCTTCGCTACCGGGAGGTAAGAATGAGCAGTTCTTC. It encodes CSASLPGGKNEQFF.

This clonotype was detected many times. The chain links TRBV5-1 to TRBJ2-7; 7 bases agree with TRBD1. From germline, CDR1 is SGHRS and CDR2 YFSETQ. The length of the CDR3 is 14 residues. The V and J ends lost 4 bases and 2 bases, in that order; junction bases with no gene match: 6. CDR3 region: CASSGRDRAYEQYF. The DNA of the CDR3 is TGCGCCAGCAGCGGCCGGGACAGAGCCTACGAGCAGTACTTC.

In this sample, this clonotype turned up many times. This rearrangement joins TRBV29-1 to TRBJ2-7; 7 nucleotides match TRBD2. The CDR3 totals 14 residues. V lost 6 bases to trimming and J lost 9 bases; unmatched junction nucleotides: 17. Germline V gene lookup returns CDR1 SQVTM and CDR2 ANQGSEA. CDR3 DNA sequence: TGCAGCGTCAGGACTAGTCAATTAGATAGTCCGCAGTACTTC. Amino acids: CSVRTSQLDSPQYF.

This clonotype was seen repeatedly, ten times or more. The chain recombines TRBV11-2 with TRBJ1-1; no clear D gene. CDR3 length: 12 amino acids. Germline CDR1 is SGHAT and CDR2 is FQNNGV. V lost 3 bases, J lost 7 bases, and 9 bases lay in between. CDR3 nucleotide sequence: TGTGCCAGCAGCTTTGAACAGCTTGAAGCTTTCTTT. It codes for CASSFEQLEAFF.

This clonotype appeared many times. V gene TRBV4-2 combines with J gene TRBJ2-6, with unresolved D. The CDR3 has 16 amino acids. The V end was cut by 1 base, the J end by 0 bases, with 7 bases between. The germline gives CDR1 LGHNA, CDR2 YNFKEQ. The CDR3 DNA is TGTGCCAGCAGCCAAGGAAAATACTCTGGGGCCAACGTCCTGACTTTC. This encodes CASSQGKYSGANVLTF.